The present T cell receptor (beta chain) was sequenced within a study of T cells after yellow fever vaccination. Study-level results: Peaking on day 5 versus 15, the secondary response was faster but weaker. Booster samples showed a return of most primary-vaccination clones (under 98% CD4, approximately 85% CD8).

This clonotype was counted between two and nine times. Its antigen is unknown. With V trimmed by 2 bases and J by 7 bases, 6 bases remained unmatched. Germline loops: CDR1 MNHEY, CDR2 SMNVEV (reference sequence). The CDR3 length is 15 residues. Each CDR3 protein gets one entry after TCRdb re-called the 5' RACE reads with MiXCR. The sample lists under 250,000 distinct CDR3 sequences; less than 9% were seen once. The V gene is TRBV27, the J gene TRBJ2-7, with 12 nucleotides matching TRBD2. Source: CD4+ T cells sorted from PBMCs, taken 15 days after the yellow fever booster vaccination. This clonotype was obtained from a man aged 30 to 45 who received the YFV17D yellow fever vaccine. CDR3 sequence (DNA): TGTGCCAGCAGTTTAAGACTAGCGGGAGTACAGGAGCAGTACTTC. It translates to CASSLRLAGVQEQYF.